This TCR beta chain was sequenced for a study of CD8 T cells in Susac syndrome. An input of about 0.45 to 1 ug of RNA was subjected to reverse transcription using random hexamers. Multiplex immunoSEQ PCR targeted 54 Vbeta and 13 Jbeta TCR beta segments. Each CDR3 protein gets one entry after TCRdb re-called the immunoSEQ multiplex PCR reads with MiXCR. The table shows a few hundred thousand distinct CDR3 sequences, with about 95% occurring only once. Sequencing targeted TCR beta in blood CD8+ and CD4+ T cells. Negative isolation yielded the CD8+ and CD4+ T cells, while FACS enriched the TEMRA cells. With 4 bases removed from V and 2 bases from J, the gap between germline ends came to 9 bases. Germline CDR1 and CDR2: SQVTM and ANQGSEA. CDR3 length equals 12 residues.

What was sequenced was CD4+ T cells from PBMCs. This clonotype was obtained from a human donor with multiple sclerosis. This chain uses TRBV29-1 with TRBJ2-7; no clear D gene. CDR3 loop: CSVADGAYEQYF. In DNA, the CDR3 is TGCAGCGTTGCCGACGGTGCCTACGAGCAGTACTTC.